This TCR beta chain was captured by sequencing in a study of cytomegalovirus exposure and HLA in healthy donors. Study in general: Researchers found that 81% of 350 to 500 genotyped donors fell within the Caucasian-associated ancestry cluster.

Germline CDR1 and CDR2: SGHTA and FQGNSA. CDR3 length: 14 amino acids. With 5 bases removed from V and 1 base from J, the gap between germline ends came to 11 bases. Study-level results: Across donors, most TCRs were seen rarely, yet some public ones were widespread. Associated with HLA alleles at 0.05 false discovery rate in a later analysis were 16,951 TCR beta sequences.

Concerning this clone: The antigen is not known.

A multiplex PCR was run with 60 Vbeta primers and 13 Jbeta primers. Profiled with immunoSEQ multiplex PCR; TCRdb holds only in-frame clones, not every one. Altogether about 130,000 clones are present, about 73% being singletons, with the ten largest covering 4% to 4.5%. The clonotype comes from a woman aged 45-60 years in good health and CMV-seropositive. Sequenced: PBMCs. This chain links TRBV7-2 with TRBJ2-5, with unresolved D. DNA for the CDR3: TGTGCCAGCAGCCCTCAGAAATCCCAAGAGACCCAGTACTTC. Translating it yields CASSPQKSQETQYF.